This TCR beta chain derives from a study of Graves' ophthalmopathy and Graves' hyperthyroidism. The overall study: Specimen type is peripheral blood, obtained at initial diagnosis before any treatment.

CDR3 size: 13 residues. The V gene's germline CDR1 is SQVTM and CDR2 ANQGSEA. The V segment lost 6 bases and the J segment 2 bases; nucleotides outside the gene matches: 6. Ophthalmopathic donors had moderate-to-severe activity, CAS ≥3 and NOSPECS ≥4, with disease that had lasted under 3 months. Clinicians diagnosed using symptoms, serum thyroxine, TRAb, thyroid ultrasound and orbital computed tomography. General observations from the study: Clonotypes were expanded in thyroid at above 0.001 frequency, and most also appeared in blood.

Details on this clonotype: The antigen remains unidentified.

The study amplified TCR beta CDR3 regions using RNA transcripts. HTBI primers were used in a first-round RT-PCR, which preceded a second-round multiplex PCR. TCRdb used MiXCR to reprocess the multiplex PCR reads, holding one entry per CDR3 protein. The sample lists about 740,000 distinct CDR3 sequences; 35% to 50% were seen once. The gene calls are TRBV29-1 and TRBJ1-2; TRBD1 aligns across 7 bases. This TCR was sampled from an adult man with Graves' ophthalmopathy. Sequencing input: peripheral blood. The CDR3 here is CSVEGGQNYGYTF. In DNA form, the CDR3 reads TGCAGCGTGGAGGGGGGACAGAACTATGGCTACACCTTC.